This T cell receptor beta chain stems from a study of blood T cell repertoires in COVID-19 (dated by TCRdb to the early 2020s). About the full investigation: The collaborator samples originated in the United States, Italy and Spain and spanned the acute and convalescent phases of COVID-19. The prospective study material was composed of cDNA or gDNA derived from T cells, B-cell-depleted T cells, or PBMCs. Subjects who had been exposed to COVID-19, were actively infected with it, or had recovered from it provided the deeply sampled blood TCRbeta repertoires that made up the dataset. The repertoires were released in a freely available public database intended as a resource for research on the immune response to SARS-CoV-2. Samples came from the ongoing ImmuneRACE study (first 160 participants) plus 1,254 subjects from 6 global collaborators. The sample metadata nearly always contained a de-identified subject ID, COVID-19 status, age in years and sex. HLA class I and class II types, where available, came from metadata supplied by the sample provider rather than from assay-based typing. Overall study outcomes, separate from this receptor: Clinical and demographic metadata were provided uncurated, with the amount varying by source and participant.

The CDR3 sequence holds 14 residues, the cysteine and phenylalanine included. CDR3 DNA is the only sequence kept; it has 42 bases, read in frame from the first base. The germline V gene yields MNHEY for CDR1 and SVGAGI for CDR2. V and J are trimmed by 8 bases and 6 bases, and the gene matches miss 12 bases of the junction. Comment on this clone: The antigen this receptor binds is unknown. No base quality information exists; no much larger clone differs at one position.

The immunoSEQ Assay, a bias-controlled multiplex PCR, was used to amplify TCRbeta CDR3 regions from genomic DNA. The study's processing was this. The number of nucleated cells in each sample was estimated by amplification of reference gene primers within the assay. To quantify the absolute abundance of each unique TCRbeta CDR3 rearrangement, sequence reads were collapsed and filtered. For each sample, productive Simpson clonality was calculated by taking the square root of Simpson's diversity index across productive rearrangements. The table was pulled from immuneACCESS by TCRdb, which kept in-frame rearrangements only. Such tables lose some clones; where checked, under half of the loss comes from unresolved V genes, and the rest has no known cause. That table furnishes V, J and clone size, whereas the DNA furnished D and trimming. This sample holds 220,000 or so clones; 75% to 90% were observed only once. In total, the top ten clones hold under 7.5% of the sample.

Another Seattle source contributed samples from volunteer blood donors who had recovered from COVID-19. Each collaborating institution followed its own protocols to collect whole blood in K2EDTA tubes. For TCRbeta analysis, collaborators shipped samples in one of three forms: frozen whole blood, isolated PBMCs, or DNA extracted from either of those sample types. The chain was built from TRBV6-5 and TRBJ2-7, and TRBD1 aligns with 8 junction nucleotides. Sequenced input: peripheral blood. The sequence was collected from a man aged 55-75 years who had recovered from COVID-19. DNA sequence: TGTGCCAGCCGACCTCCGGGACAGGTCTCCGAGCAGTACTTC. Its translation reads: CASRPPGQVSEQYF.